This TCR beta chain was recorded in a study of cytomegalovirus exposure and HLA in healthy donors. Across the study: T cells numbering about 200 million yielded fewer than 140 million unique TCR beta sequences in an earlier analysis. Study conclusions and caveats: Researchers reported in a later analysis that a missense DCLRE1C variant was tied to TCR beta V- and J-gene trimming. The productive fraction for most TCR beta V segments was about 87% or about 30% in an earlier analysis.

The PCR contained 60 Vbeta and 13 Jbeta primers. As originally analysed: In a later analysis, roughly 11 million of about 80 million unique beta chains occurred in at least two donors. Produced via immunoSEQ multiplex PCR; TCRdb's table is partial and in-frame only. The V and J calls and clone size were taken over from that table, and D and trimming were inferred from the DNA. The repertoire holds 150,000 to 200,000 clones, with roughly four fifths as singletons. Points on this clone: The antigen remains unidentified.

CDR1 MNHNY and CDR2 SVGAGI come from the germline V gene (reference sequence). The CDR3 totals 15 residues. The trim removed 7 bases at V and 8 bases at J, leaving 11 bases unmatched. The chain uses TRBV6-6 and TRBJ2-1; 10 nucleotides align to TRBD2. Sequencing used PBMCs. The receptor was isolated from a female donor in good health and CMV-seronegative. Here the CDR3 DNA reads TGTGCCAGCACCCCGGATCCTAGCGGGAGCTATGAGCAGTTCTTC. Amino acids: CASTPDPSGSYEQFF.